This entry is about one T cell receptor beta chain. TCRdb's table, derived via immunoSEQ multiplex PCR, lists solely in-frame clones and lacks some. The sample carries some 150,000 clones, 91% recorded once. The sample comes from a study of control samples from healthy donors and cancer patients. V lost 3 bases and J lost 3; bases outside the gene matches: 6. Germline CDR1 reads WNHNN; CDR2 reads SYGVQD (reference sequence). This CDR3 has 16 residues. Sequenced material: blood. This clonotype was obtained from a man younger than 35 in good health. The chain joins TRBV10-1 to TRBJ2-2, with 8 bases identical to TRBD1. The CDR3: CASSDQGDRHTGELFF. The CDR3 DNA follows: TGCGCCAGCAGTGACCAAGGGGACAGGCACACCGGGGAGCTGTTTTTT.